The 3 T cell receptor beta chains reported below all come from one sample, sequenced in a study of T cells expressing NK-cell markers. TCRdb reprocessed the 5' RACE reads, with one entry per CDR3 protein and no DNA. The sample shows hundreds of thousands of distinct CDR3 sequences, and about 3.6% sits with its ten largest clones. Sequencing input: blood T cells: a sorted CD56 or NKG2C T cell subset, CD4+ or CD8+ T cells, or bulk PBMC T cells (not recorded which). These receptors were taken from a young man in good health.

The chain employs TRBV20-1 and TRBJ2-1; the D gene TCRdb calls, TRBD2, cannot be checked with no DNA. In germline, CDR1 is DFQATT, CDR2 SNEGSKA (reference sequence). This CDR3 is built from 18 residues. The CDR3 protein is CSARTPGLARSPYNEQFF.

V usage is TRBV29-1 and J usage is TRBJ2-1; the D call of TRBD1 rests on TCRdb alone, since no DNA is present to check it. Germline V gene lookup returns CDR1 SQVTM and CDR2 ANQGSEA. The CDR3 is made up of 15 amino acids. The CDR3 reads CSVESAGLGRHEQFF.

This chain links TRBV7-8 with TRBJ1-4; TCRdb gives TRBD1 as the D gene, but with no DNA this cannot be confirmed. Germline loops: CDR1 SGHVS, CDR2 FQNEAQ. The CDR3 sequence is 16 residues long. CDR3 residues: CASSYRTGGESEKLFF. Complete variable domain (other parts from reference TRBV7-8 and TRBJ1-4): GAGVSQSPRYKVAKRGQDVALRCDPISGHVSLFWYQQALGQGPEFLTYFQNEAQLDKSGLPSDRFFAERPEGSVSTLKIQRTQQEDSAVYLCASSYRTGGESEKLFFGSGTQLSVL.